Listed below are T cell receptor beta chains from one sample, sequenced in a study of blood T cell repertoires in COVID-19. TCRdb's copy holds only in-frame clones and misses some; the assay was immunoSEQ multiplex PCR. Of roughly 200,000 clones listed, roughly 85% were seen once; the top ten hold about 12%. Sequenced sample: peripheral blood. These receptors all come from a woman aged 18-29 years who had recovered from COVID-19. CDR3s include the opening cysteine and the closing phenylalanine or tryptophan. Each record gives: V gene, D gene, clone size, J gene, CDR3 protein. D genes are given only for firm matches. Not every row has a clone size; where given, it reads once, few, many or a size class.

V: TRBV9; D: -; size: -; J: TRBJ2-7; CDR3: CASSPSGSSYEQYF
V: TRBV14; D: -; size: -; J: TRBJ2-3; CDR3: CASSQDLRGTQYF
V: TRBV5-1; D: -; size: few; J: TRBJ2-7; CDR3: CASSLTTSYEQYF
V: TRBV9; D: -; size: -; J: TRBJ1-2; CDR3: CASHLQGNGYTF
V: TRBV7-2; D: -; size: -; J: TRBJ1-2; CDR3: CASSLEPGQGYGYTF
V: TRBV19; D: TRBD1; size: -; J: TRBJ2-1; CDR3: CATTPTGGESYNEQFF
V: TRBV5-1; D: -; size: few; J: TRBJ2-2; CDR3: CASSFSGENGELFF
V: TRBV6-4; D: TRBD2; size: few; J: TRBJ2-1; CDR3: CASSERLAGPDEQFF
V: TRBV18; D: -; size: -; J: TRBJ2-7; CDR3: CASSPDDSTLGQYF
V: TRBV5-5; D: -; size: once; J: TRBJ1-1; CDR3: CASSLLNRATEAFF
V: TRBV10-3; D: -; size: -; J: TRBJ1-2; CDR3: CATRPTGANYGYTF
V: TRBV10-3; D: TRBD2; size: -; J: TRBJ2-7; CDR3: CAISGEAGGRQYF
V: TRBV11-2; D: TRBD1; size: -; J: TRBJ1-4; CDR3: CASSLDRGREIF
V: TRBV27; D: TRBD1; size: -; J: TRBJ2-7; CDR3: CASSRGQGNYEQYF
V: TRBV11-3; D: TRBD2; size: -; J: TRBJ2-3; CDR3: CASSPSGTSTDTQYF
V: TRBV4-1; D: TRBD2; size: -; J: TRBJ2-1; CDR3: CASSQASGSSNEQFF
V: TRBV11-3; D: TRBD1; size: -; J: TRBJ1-5; CDR3: CASSLVPLTGLVQPQHF
V: TRBV7-7; D: TRBD1; size: few; J: TRBJ2-5; CDR3: CASSLDKGAWETQYF
V: TRBV5-8; D: TRBD2; size: once; J: TRBJ2-3; CDR3: CASSLAGVPDTQYF
V: TRBV29-1; D: -; size: -; J: TRBJ1-4; CDR3: CSVRREKLFF
V: TRBV10-1; D: TRBD2; size: -; J: TRBJ2-2; CDR3: CASSELAGRELFF
V: TRBV19; D: -; size: few; J: TRBJ2-2; CDR3: CASSIDPGPRGTGELFF
V: TRBV7-2; D: TRBD1; size: -; J: TRBJ1-3; CDR3: CASCHSGTGGDTIYF
V: TRBV19; D: TRBD2; size: many; J: TRBJ2-7; CDR3: CASSPQTSGYEQYF
V: TRBV18; D: TRBD2; size: -; J: TRBJ2-1; CDR3: CASSPASGTNEQFF
V: TRBV4-1; D: -; size: -; J: TRBJ1-1; CDR3: CASGVRGVNTEAFF
V: TRBV21-1; D: -; size: -; J: TRBJ2-7; CDR3: CASSKRSGRALYEQYF
V: TRBV29-1; D: TRBD1; size: -; J: TRBJ1-1; CDR3: CSVAPTVSGQGNTEAFF
V: TRBV29-1; D: TRBD2; size: -; J: TRBJ2-1; CDR3: CSVDRTSGTYNEQFF
V: TRBV5-6; D: -; size: -; J: TRBJ1-1; CDR3: CASSLYGHMNTEAFF
V: TRBV20-1; D: -; size: -; J: TRBJ1-2; CDR3: CSGGMDGYTF
V: TRBV14; D: -; size: -; J: TRBJ1-1; CDR3: CASTREVGEAFF
V: TRBV21-1; D: -; size: -; J: TRBJ2-1; CDR3: CASSKKPGQPRDEQFF
V: TRBV10-1; D: TRBD2; size: -; J: TRBJ2-1; CDR3: CATGTSGGYNEQFF
V: TRBV27; D: -; size: -; J: TRBJ2-3; CDR3: CASSFDVSGTDTQYF
V: TRBV7-9; D: -; size: -; J: TRBJ2-7; CDR3: CASSLGRVPYEQYF
V: TRBV7-9; D: -; size: -; J: TRBJ2-1; CDR3: CASSLGTGSYNEQFF
V: TRBV6-2/TRBV6-3; D: TRBD1; size: -; J: TRBJ1-1; CDR3: CASSRTGPNTEAFF
V: TRBV6-2/TRBV6-3; D: -; size: -; J: TRBJ2-1; CDR3: CASSRQEWEPNNEQFF
V: TRBV28; D: TRBD1; size: -; J: TRBJ1-3; CDR3: CASSHIGVTGVGNTIYF
V: TRBV6-5; D: -; size: few; J: TRBJ2-7; CDR3: CASSQARRSSYEQYF
V: TRBV27; D: TRBD1; size: -; J: TRBJ2-5; CDR3: CASSLWTGQGAEETQYF
V: TRBV7-6; D: TRBD2; size: once; J: TRBJ2-5; CDR3: CASSPSGGPQETQYF
V: TRBV5-5; D: TRBD2; size: -; J: TRBJ2-2; CDR3: CASSLYRGSGTGELFF
V: TRBV7-9; D: TRBD1; size: -; J: TRBJ1-1; CDR3: CASSPGQSVIMNTEAFF
V: TRBV5-1; D: -; size: -; J: TRBJ2-2; CDR3: CASSLVRGRSSGGELFF
V: TRBV10-1; D: TRBD1; size: once; J: TRBJ1-2; CDR3: CASSESRTGPNYGYTF
V: TRBV6-5; D: -; size: -; J: TRBJ2-5; CDR3: CASSYLSGRQETQYF
V: TRBV18; D: -; size: -; J: TRBJ1-1; CDR3: CASSLGAGNTEAFF
V: TRBV7-9; D: -; size: once; J: TRBJ2-1; CDR3: CASSFIGTPGYNEQFF
V: TRBV12-5; D: TRBD2; size: once; J: TRBJ2-3; CDR3: CASGRGLAGTTDTQYF
V: TRBV30; D: -; size: -; J: TRBJ1-2; CDR3: CAWSVSPVTYGYTF
V: TRBV27; D: TRBD1; size: few; J: TRBJ2-7; CDR3: CASSLSRGDRGYEQYF
V: TRBV6-5; D: TRBD2; size: -; J: TRBJ2-3; CDR3: CASTSSGRGTQYF